This T cell receptor beta chain was identified in a study of vaccination effects on CD4 cells after COVID-19. Note on this clone: Its antigen is currently unknown.

Only in-frame clones appear in the TCRdb table, and some are missing; sequencing was by immunoSEQ multiplex PCR. The sample consists of 13,000 to 15,000 clones, over 60% of them appearing once. There are 14 residues in the CDR3. Trimming cost V 4 bases and J 1 base, with 10 bases left between them. Looked up from germline, CDR1 is MGHRA and CDR2 is YSYEKL. Expansion of antigen-specific CD4+ T cells with viral peptide pools was carried out by the ViraFEST assay before sequencing. Isolation of CD4+ T cells took place after approximately 10 days of culture. The cohort was immunized with two doses of either the BNT162b2 or mRNA-1273 vaccine.

The material was CD4+ T cells from PBMCs cultured with SARS-CoV-2 spike peptides, obtained after COVID-19 vaccination. The chain employs TRBV4-1 and TRBJ1-1, with D hard to call. The sequence derives from a human donor who received a COVID-19 vaccine. CDR3 protein: CASSPLSSNTEAFF. In DNA, the CDR3 is TGCGCCAGCAGCCCCCTAAGTTCGAACACTGAAGCTTTCTTT.